The rows below give T cell receptor beta chains drawn from one sample of a study of cytomegalovirus exposure and HLA in healthy donors. Generated by immunoSEQ multiplex PCR, the TCRdb table keeps only in-frame clones and is missing some. The sample consists of around 130,000 clones, about 80% of them appearing once. The sample was PBMCs. Receptors were obtained from a man between 40 and 49 years old in good health and CMV-seronegative. The CDR3 runs from the conserved cysteine through the conserved F or W. Each record gives: V gene, J gene, clone size, D gene, CDR3 DNA, CDR3 protein. The D gene is left open where the match is weak. Expanded clones are given a class, and other clones once, few, many or no size at all.

TRBV5-3	TRBJ1-5	.	.	TGTGCCAGAAGCCCGCGGAATCAGCCCCAGCATTTT	CARSPRNQPQHF
TRBV29-1	TRBJ1-2	.	TRBD1	TGCAGCGTTTGGGATACAGGGGGGCACTATGGCTACACCTTC	CSVWDTGGHYGYTF
TRBV4-1	TRBJ2-7	.	TRBD1	TGCGCCAGCAGCCAAGAGCCGGGACAGAGCTCCTACGAGCAGTACTTC	CASSQEPGQSSYEQYF
TRBV7-2	TRBJ2-7	.	TRBD2	TGTGCCAGCAGCCTCCTAGCGGGGGACTCCTCCTACGAGCAGTACTTC	CASSLLAGDSSYEQYF
TRBV6-6	TRBJ2-3	.	TRBD1	TGTGCCAGCAGTCCGACAGGGTATGGAGATACGCAGTATTTT	CASSPTGYGDTQYF
TRBV6-1	TRBJ2-5	.	.	TGTGCCAGCACCCAAGGGAGGTCGGGTGAGACCCAGTACTTC	CASTQGRSGETQYF
TRBV19	TRBJ2-7	.	.	TGTGCCAGTAGTGGGGTACAGGGCTTGACTCGCTACGAGCAGTACTTC	CASSGVQGLTRYEQYF
TRBV5-4	TRBJ2-3	.	TRBD1	TGTGCCAGCAGCCCTGGGCATGGACAGGCCTCGGGCTTCTATACGCAGTATTTT	CASSPGHGQASGFYTQYF
TRBV7-9	TRBJ1-4	.	TRBD1	TGTTCCAGCAGCTTAGGCCAGGGGGGAGAAAAACTGTTTTTT	CSSSLGQGGEKLFF
TRBV6-6	TRBJ2-5	.	TRBD2	TGTGCCAGCAGTTCGTGGACTAGTCTTGAGCAGTACTTC	CASSSWTSLEQYF
TRBV30	TRBJ2-3	.	.	TGTGCCTGGAGTGTTTCGGGGACATCCACAGATACGCAGTATTTT	CAWSVSGTSTDTQYF
TRBV4-3	TRBJ2-5	.	TRBD1	TGCGCCAGCAGCCGGGACAGGGTGAAAGAGACCCAGTACTTC	CASSRDRVKETQYF
TRBV10-3	TRBJ2-7	.	TRBD2	TGTGCCATCAGAAGCGGGACTAGCGGCTACGAGCAGTACTTC	CAIRSGTSGYEQYF
TRBV4-2	TRBJ2-2	.	.	TGTGCCAGCAGCCAAGGGTTGATGGCGGAAACCGGGGAGCTGTTTTTT	CASSQGLMAETGELFF
TRBV5-1	TRBJ2-7	.	.	TGCGCCAGCACATCAGGAGGGGCCTACGAGCAGTACTTC	CASTSGGAYEQYF
TRBV19	TRBJ2-1	.	TRBD2	TGTGCCAGTAGTATGGGTAGCGGGGGCGAGCAGTTCTTC	CASSMGSGGEQFF
TRBV28	TRBJ1-3	few	TRBD1	TGTGCCGCTCGGACAGGGCAAGTGGAGCACATATATTTT	CAARTGQVEHIYF
TRBV5-8	TRBJ2-1	.	TRBD2	TGTGCCAGCAGCTTTGGCGGGGGAAGCTACAATGAGCAGTTCTTC	CASSFGGGSYNEQFF
TRBV5-6	TRBJ2-7	.	TRBD1	TGTGCCAGCAGGGGGACAGGGGGGGGATACGAGCAGTACTTC	CASRGTGGGYEQYF
TRBV7-3	TRBJ2-3	.	.	TGTGCCAGCAGCTTAATAGGTCGGGGAGGCAGCATGGATACGCAGTATTTT	CASSLIGRGGSMDTQYF
TRBV7-6	TRBJ2-5	.	TRBD1	TGTGCCAGCAGCTGGGACAGGGGGTACGAAGAGACCCAGTACTTC	CASSWDRGYEETQYF
TRBV11-2	TRBJ2-7	.	.	TGTGCCAGCAGCTTACCTTCCTACGAGCAGTACTTC	CASSLPSYEQYF
TRBV27	TRBJ1-1	.	.	TGTGCCAGCAGTTTCGGGGGTTGGACTGAAGCTTTCTTT	CASSFGGWTEAFF
TRBV27	TRBJ2-7	.	.	TGTGCCAGCAGTTTATCGGGAGTCCTCTATCGGGAGCAGTACTTC	CASSLSGVLYREQYF
TRBV4-1	TRBJ2-2	.	TRBD1	TGCGCCAGCAGCCAAGGACAGGGGCCTACCGTAGGGCTGTTTTTT	CASSQGQGPTVGLFF
TRBV9	TRBJ1-2	few	.	TGTGCCAGCAGCAAGTCACGCGGACAGATCGATGGCTACACCTTC	CASSKSRGQIDGYTF
TRBV6-5	TRBJ1-6	.	.	TGTGCCAGCACCCTACGGGGGGGAAATTCACCCCTCCACTTT	CASTLRGGNSPLHF
TRBV6-5	TRBJ2-7	.	.	TGTGCCAGCAGTCCGGGGATCTTTATATACGAGCAGTACTTC	CASSPGIFIYEQYF
TRBV13	TRBJ2-1	.	.	TGTGCCAGCAGCCAATTACTAGCAGAGTACAATGAGCAGTTCTTC	CASSQLLAEYNEQFF
TRBV7-6	TRBJ1-4	.	TRBD1	TGTGCCAGCAGCAGACAGGGCCTTGGTGAAAAACTGTTTTTT	CASSRQGLGEKLFF
TRBV2	TRBJ2-7	.	TRBD1	TGTGCCAGCAGCTCCGGGACAGGGAGGAACGAGCAGTACTTC	CASSSGTGRNEQYF
TRBV4-1	TRBJ2-3	.	TRBD1	TGCGCCAGCAGCCACCCTCGACAGGGTGGCACAGATACGCAGTATTTT	CASSHPRQGGTDTQYF
TRBV19	TRBJ2-1	.	.	TGTGCCAGTAGTATTAACGCCAGGGAAACCTACAATGAGCAGTTCTTC	CASSINARETYNEQFF
TRBV30	TRBJ2-7	.	.	TGTGCCTGGGTTGGGGCCCAGAGCGCCTACGAGCAGTACTTC	CAWVGAQSAYEQYF
TRBV27	TRBJ2-7	.	.	TGTGCCAGCAGTTTAGGGACTGCCTCCTACGAGCAGTACTTC	CASSLGTASYEQYF
TRBV28	TRBJ1-4	.	TRBD1	TGTGCCAGCAGGTCGCGACAGGGGAGAAATGAAAAACTGTTTTTT	CASRSRQGRNEKLFF
TRBV7-2	TRBJ2-7	.	.	TGTGCCAGCAGCTTCAAGATCACATACGAGCAGTACTTC	CASSFKITYEQYF
TRBV30	TRBJ2-7	.	TRBD2	TGTGCCTGGAGAGCAATTAGCGGGAGGCCCTACGAGCAGTACTTC	CAWRAISGRPYEQYF
TRBV10-1	TRBJ2-5	.	.	TGCGCCAGCAGTAGACAGCTTCAAGAGACCCAGTACTTC	CASSRQLQETQYF
TRBV7-7	TRBJ1-1	.	TRBD1	TGTGCCAGCAGACCACTGGACAGGGGGAACACTGAAGCTTTCTTT	CASRPLDRGNTEAFF
TRBV5-4	TRBJ1-4	.	.	TGTGCCAGCAGCACCGGGACAACGGAAAAACTGTTTTTT	CASSTGTTEKLFF
TRBV2	TRBJ2-7	once	.	TGTGCCAGCAGTGAGAGAGCCTCCTACGAGCAGTACTTC	CASSERASYEQYF